This passage covers 2 T cell receptor beta chains from one sample sequenced in a study of post-analysis software for immune sequencing data. Included in the TCR beta cDNA libraries were unique molecular identifiers. Each CDR3 protein gets one entry after TCRdb re-called the PCR reads with MiXCR. The profile shows some 160,000 distinct CDR3 sequences, 30% to 45% of them singletons. Sequencing was performed on blood, taken after autologous hematopoietic stem cell transplantation. These receptors came from a girl aged 5-17 years with multiple sclerosis.

This clonotype came up a few times. The J gene is TRBJ2-7, the V gene TRBV7-3; TRBD1 agrees at 11 bases. Germline lookup yields CDR1 SGHTA and CDR2 FQGTGA. V lost 10 bases, J lost 5 bases, and 13 bases stayed unmatched. This CDR3 has 15 residues. The CDR3 coding sequence is TGTGCCACCAAACTCGGGGACAGGGGGACCCACGAGCAGTACTTC. The encoded protein is CATKLGDRGTHEQYF.

The J gene is TRBJ2-7, the V gene TRBV11-3; D perhaps matches TRBD1 (6 bases). The CDR3 covers 13 residues. V lost 5 bases and J 2 bases, leaving 10 bases between the germline ends. Germline loops: CDR1 SGHNT, CDR2 YENEEA. Here the CDR3 DNA reads TGTGCCAGCAGCGAGACAGGTCCCTACGAGCAGTACTTC. Translated: CASSETGPYEQYF.